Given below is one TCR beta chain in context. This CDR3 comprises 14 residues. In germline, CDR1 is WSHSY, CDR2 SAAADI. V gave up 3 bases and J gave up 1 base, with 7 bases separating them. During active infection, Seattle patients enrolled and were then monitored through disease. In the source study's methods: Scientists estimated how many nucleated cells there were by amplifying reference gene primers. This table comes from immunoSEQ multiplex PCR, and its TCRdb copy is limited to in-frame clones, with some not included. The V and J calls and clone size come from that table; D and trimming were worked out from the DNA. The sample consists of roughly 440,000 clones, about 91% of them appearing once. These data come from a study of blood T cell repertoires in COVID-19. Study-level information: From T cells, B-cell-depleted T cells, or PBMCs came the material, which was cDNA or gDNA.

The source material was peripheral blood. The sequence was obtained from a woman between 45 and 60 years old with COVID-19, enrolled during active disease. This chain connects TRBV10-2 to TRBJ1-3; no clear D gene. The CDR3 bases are TGCGCCAGCAGTGAAGCGGGTTCTGGAAACACCATATATTTT. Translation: CASSEAGSGNTIYF.